The clone carrying this T cell receptor beta chain showed up just once. Its antigen is still unknown. The same CDR3 also results from other DNA sequences found in this sample. Looked up from germline, CDR1 is SGHRS and CDR2 is YFSETQ. Trimming removed 0 bases at V and 4 bases at J, with 7 bases between. The CDR3 has 14 residues. These data are taken from a study of shared clonotypes between healthy human individuals. An even split of each subset's genomic DNA across several immunoSEQ plates was performed. The protocol was immunoSEQ multiplex PCR, while the TCRdb copy is restricted to in-frame clones and leaves out a portion. The sample shows roughly 1,500,000 clones, approximately 98.5% of them seen only once. The healthy adult donors were HIV-negative and reported no recent acute infections or vaccinations. Study outcomes and limitations: Shared across a few donors were around 4.7% of the naive CD4 clonotypes. Generally, naive subsets came out with larger estimated richness than memory subsets.

Sequences were obtained from naive CD4+ T cells sorted from blood. Indicated subset: CD45RA+ positively selected. V gene TRBV5-1 combines with J gene TRBJ2-2; D remains ambiguous. This clonotype was obtained from a man aged 25 to 40 in good health. The CDR3 nucleotides are TGCGCCAGCAGCTTGGTTGGCCGCACCGGGGAGCTGTTTTTT. This translates into CASSLVGRTGELFF.